The 23 T cell receptor beta chains below all came from one sample that was sequenced in a study of blood T cell repertoires in COVID-19. Sequenced by immunoSEQ multiplex PCR; TCRdb stores in-frame clones only, minus some. Of roughly 250,000 clones listed, approximately 80% were seen once; the top ten hold about 9.5%. The sequencing sample was made of peripheral blood. These receptors came from a woman older than 75 with acute or convalescent COVID-19.

The CDR3 region is CASSPVLAGGPQFF. In DNA form, the CDR3 reads TGTGCCAGCAGCCCAGTCCTAGCGGGGGGACCACAGTTCTTC. V and J are TRBV7-2 and TRBJ2-1; TRBD2 matches at 11 bases. Germline values: CDR1 SGHTA, CDR2 FQGNSA. This CDR3 is 14 amino acids long. The J segment lost 13 bases and the V segment lost 5 bases, leaving 10 bases of the junction unmatched.

The rearrangement links TRBV2 to TRBJ2-7; 11 positions agree with TRBD2. V dropped 5 bases and J dropped 5; count of bases not matched to a gene: 11. Germline V CDR1 and CDR2: SNHLY, FYNNEI. This CDR3 spans 16 amino acids. The CDR3 sequence is CASSYPLAGGAHEQYF. Here the CDR3 DNA reads TGTGCCAGCAGTTATCCGTTAGCGGGGGGGGCCCACGAGCAGTACTTC.

In DNA, the CDR3 is TGCGCCAGCAGCTTAGAGGGAGATACGCAGTATTTT. The encoded protein is CASSLEGDTQYF. The chain recombines TRBV5-1 with TRBJ2-3, with a weak D call TRBD2 (5 bases). Germline loops: CDR1 SGHRS, CDR2 YFSETQ. V was cut by 2 bases and J by 5 bases, with 6 bases left in between. This CDR3 spans 12 amino acids.

The V gene is TRBV19, the J gene TRBJ1-5; 10 positions match TRBD1. Per germline, CDR1 LNHDA and CDR2 SQIVND (reference sequence). J gave up 0 bases and V 7 bases, and 9 bases lay outside the gene matches. The CDR3 totals 17 residues. The CDR3: CASTDRDRGDSNQPQHF. The CDR3 nucleotides read TGTGCCAGTACCGACCGGGACAGGGGTGATAGCAATCAGCCCCAGCATTTT. The full variable domain, completed using reference TRBV19 and TRBJ1-5, is DGGITQSPKYLFRKEGQNVTLSCEQNLNHDAMYWYRQDPGQGLRLIYYSQIVNDFQKGDIAEGYSVSREKKESFPLTVTSAQKNPTAFYLCASTDRDRGDSNQPQHFGDGTRLSIL.

The chain has TRBV14 and TRBJ1-1, with D possibly TRBD1 on 6 matching bases. Trimming stripped 4 bases from V and 5 bases from J, with 14 bases between. This CDR3 has 14 residues. The germline V gene encodes CDR1 SGHDN and CDR2 FVKESK. The CDR3 sequence is CASSPRPGVTEAFF. The CDR3 coding sequence is TGTGCCAGCAGCCCCCGTCCAGGGGTTACTGAAGCTTTCTTT. The complete variable domain, with remaining parts taken from reference TRBV14 and TRBJ1-1, reads EAGVTQFPSHSVIEKGQTVTLRCDPISGHDNLYWYRRVMGKEIKFLLHFVKESKQDESGMPNNRFLAERTGGTYSTLKVQPAELEDSGVYFCASSPRPGVTEAFFGQGTRLTVV.

The chain is built from TRBV19 and TRBJ1-1; TRBD1 aligns across 10 bases. The V gene's germline CDR1 is LNHDA and CDR2 SQIVND (reference sequence). This CDR3 comprises 17 residues. V shed 3 bases, J shed 3 bases, and the junction held 10 bases outside the gene matches. CDR3 sequence reads: CASSMVLGQGDDTEAFF. The CDR3 DNA reads TGTGCCAGTAGTATGGTTTTAGGACAGGGGGACGACACTGAAGCTTTCTTT.

For the CDR3, the DNA is TGTGCCAGCAGCGTGCTACAGGGGGCGTCGTACACTGAAGCTTTCTTT. Translated, it gives CASSVLQGASYTEAFF. V usage is TRBV9 and J usage is TRBJ1-1; TRBD1 agrees at 9 bases. V dropped 2 bases and J dropped 3; count of bases not matched to a gene: 8. Germline loops: CDR1 SGDLS, CDR2 YYNGEE. The CDR3 totals 16 residues. Looking up the rest from reference TRBV9 and TRBJ1-1 gives the full variable domain: DSGVTQTPKHLITATGQRVTLRCSPRSGDLSVYWYQQSLDQGLQFLIQYYNGEERAKGNILERFSAQQFPDLHSELNLSSLELGDSALYFCASSVLQGASYTEAFFGQGTRLTVV.

The rearrangement links TRBV6-5 to TRBJ2-2; 9 bases agree with TRBD1. CDR3 size: 14 residues. In germline, CDR1 is MNHEY, CDR2 SVGAGI. Trimming took 6 bases from V and 3 from J; bases not matched to a gene: 2. The CDR3 sequence: CASRRTGDTGELFF. The CDR3, as DNA: TGTGCCAGCAGACGGACAGGGGACACCGGGGAGCTGTTTTTT.

V is TRBV5-1 and J is TRBJ1-6; D gene unclear. Germline V gene sequence: CDR1 SGHRS, CDR2 YFSETQ. CDR3 length: 13 amino acids. V shed 4 bases and J shed 13 bases, with 15 bases lying between them. The CDR3 sequence is CASSTLTGSPLHF. CDR3 coding DNA: TGCGCCAGCAGCACCTTGACCGGGAGCCCCCTCCACTTT. Combining the CDR3 with reference TRBV5-1 and TRBJ1-6 gives the whole variable domain KAGVTQTPRYLIKTRGQQVTLSCSPISGHRSVSWYQQTPGQGLQFLFEYFSETQRNKGNFPGRFSGRQFSNSRSEMNVSTLELGDSALYLCASSTLTGSPLHFGNGTRLTVT.

The CDR3 spells CASAAWGGISPGEQYF. For the CDR3, the DNA is TGTGCCAGCGCCGCCTGGGGGGGGATCTCCCCCGGCGAGCAGTACTTC. This rearrangement joins TRBV28 to TRBJ2-7, with TRBD2 matching 7 bases. From germline, CDR1 is MDHEN and CDR2 SYDVKM. CDR3 length equals 16 residues. Trimming cost V 8 bases and J 6 bases; bases outside gene matches: 19.

This CDR3 reads CATQGPGNTIYF. The CDR3 DNA follows: TGTGCCACCCAGGGCCCTGGAAACACCATATATTTT. The chain has TRBV6-5 and TRBJ1-3; D is perhaps TRBD1 (5 bases). Deletions cut 10 bases from V and 2 bases from J, with 9 bases between. The germline V gene encodes CDR1 MNHEY and CDR2 SVGAGI. There are 12 residues in the CDR3.

The chain has TRBV27 and TRBJ1-4; 8 bases agree with TRBD1. Trimming removed 6 bases from V and 8 bases from J; junction bases left unmatched: 8. This CDR3 is 14 amino acids long. Germline-derived CDR1 and CDR2 are MNHEY and SMNVEV (reference sequence). CDR3: CASSRQGFGEKLFF. For the CDR3, the DNA is TGTGCCAGCAGCCGACAGGGGTTTGGGGAAAAACTGTTTTTT.

The V and J genes are TRBV6-5 and TRBJ1-5; D gene ambiguous. The CDR3 covers 15 residues. Trimming left V 2 bases short and J 3 bases short, with 11 bases between. Germline-derived CDR1 and CDR2 are MNHEY and SVGAGI. CDR3 sequence (DNA): TGTGCCAGCAGTTACAACGGGGATAACAATCAGCCCCAGCATTTT. As protein: CASSYNGDNNQPQHF.

The chain recombines TRBV19 with TRBJ1-6, with a tentative D call TRBD1 (5 bases). This CDR3 is built from 17 residues. Germline CDR1 is LNHDA and CDR2 is SQIVND (reference sequence). Trimming shortened V by 3 bases and J by 9 bases, and 21 bases separated the two germline ends. The CDR3 region is CASSIGQGGASTSPLHF. The CDR3 region has the DNA TGTGCCAGTAGTATCGGGCAAGGCGGGGCCTCTACTTCACCCCTCCACTTT.

The V call is TRBV5-1, the J call TRBJ2-7, with a tentative D call TRBD2 (6 bases). V was trimmed by 2 bases and J by 4 bases, leaving 13 bases between them. The germline V gene encodes CDR1 SGHRS and CDR2 YFSETQ. This CDR3 is 14 amino acids long. The DNA for the CDR3 is TGCGCCAGCAGCTTCTCCGCGGGGAGGTACGAGCAGTACTTC. Its translation: CASSFSAGRYEQYF.

V is TRBV6-2 or TRBV6-3 and J is TRBJ2-3; 12 nucleotides align to TRBD2. Trimming cost V 2 bases and J 0 bases; bases outside gene matches: 9. The CDR3 has 19 amino acids. Per germline, CDR1 MNHEY and CDR2 SVGEGT. The CDR3 reads CASSYATSGGSPSTDTQYF. The CDR3 DNA follows: TGTGCCAGCAGTTACGCGACTAGCGGGGGCTCTCCTAGCACAGATACGCAGTATTTT.

This rearrangement joins TRBV6-6 to TRBJ2-7; no reliable D call. Trimming stripped 4 bases from V and 7 bases from J, with 17 bases between. Germline CDR1 MNHNY, CDR2 SVGAGI (reference sequence). The CDR3 has 14 residues. CDR3: CASSLDRGVREQYF. For the CDR3, the DNA is TGTGCCAGCAGTTTAGATCGAGGAGTGCGGGAGCAGTACTTC.

V is TRBV20-1 and J is TRBJ1-2; D is undetermined. Germline CDR1 is DFQATT and CDR2 is SNEGSKA (reference sequence). The CDR3 covers 11 residues. V lost 3 bases, J lost 4 bases, and 6 bases lay in between. CDR3 in amino acids: CSASSVYGYTF. The CDR3 DNA reads as TGCAGTGCTAGCTCGGTCTATGGCTACACCTTC.

The chain uses TRBV27 and TRBJ1-2; possibly TRBD1 for D (6 bases). Germline assignment: CDR1 MNHEY and CDR2 SMNVEV (reference sequence). V lost 7 bases and J lost 6, with 21 bases in between. The CDR3 sequence is 15 residues long. In DNA form, the CDR3 reads TGTGCCAGCACCTCATGGGGGGGCGCCTCTAATGGCTACACCTTC. Protein: CASTSWGGASNGYTF.

The chain couples TRBV9 to TRBJ2-2; TRBD1 aligns across 9 bases. This CDR3 spans 15 amino acids. Germline V CDR1 and CDR2: SGDLS, YYNGEE. Losses at the gene ends were 4 bases for V and 3 bases for J; bases not matched to a gene: 4. Written as DNA, the CDR3 is TGTGCCAGCAGCACCCGACAGGGGGACACCGGGGAGCTGTTTTTT. Translation gives CASSTRQGDTGELFF.

This clone came up a few times. This chain joins TRBV15 and TRBJ2-3; D perhaps matches TRBD2 (5 bases). The CDR3 spans 13 residues. V was clipped by 6 bases and J by 6 bases, with 13 bases between them. CDR1 is LNHNV, CDR2 YYDKDF, per germline (reference sequence). CDR3 bases: TGTGCCACCAGTATGCCCGGGGTCGATACGCAGTATTTT. Its protein is CATSMPGVDTQYF.

V is TRBV7-8 and J is TRBJ1-6, with 9 bases identical to TRBD1. Germline V gene lookup returns CDR1 SGHVS and CDR2 FQNEAQ. The J segment lost 9 bases and the V segment lost 5 bases, leaving 5 bases of the junction unmatched. The CDR3 is 14 residues long. Here the CDR3 reads CASSPDRGGSPLHF. The DNA of the CDR3 is TGTGCCAGCAGCCCGGACAGGGGAGGTTCACCCCTCCACTTT.

The CDR3 nucleotides are TGTGCCAGCAGCTTGGAGTCGGGCCAGGGAAATCAGCCCCAGCATTTT. It encodes CASSLESGQGNQPQHF. The gene calls are TRBV5-5 and TRBJ1-5, with D perhaps TRBD1 (5 bases). V lost 0 bases and J lost 4, with 14 bases in between. Germline values: CDR1 SGHKS, CDR2 YYEKEE (reference sequence). The length of the CDR3 is 16 residues. Using reference TRBV5-5 and TRBJ1-5 for the parts outside the CDR3, the full variable domain is DAGVTQSPTHLIKTRGQQVTLRCSPISGHKSVSWYQQVLGQGPQFIFQYYEKEERGRGNFPDRFSARQFPNYSSELNVNALLLGDSALYLCASSLESGQGNQPQHFGDGTRLSIL.